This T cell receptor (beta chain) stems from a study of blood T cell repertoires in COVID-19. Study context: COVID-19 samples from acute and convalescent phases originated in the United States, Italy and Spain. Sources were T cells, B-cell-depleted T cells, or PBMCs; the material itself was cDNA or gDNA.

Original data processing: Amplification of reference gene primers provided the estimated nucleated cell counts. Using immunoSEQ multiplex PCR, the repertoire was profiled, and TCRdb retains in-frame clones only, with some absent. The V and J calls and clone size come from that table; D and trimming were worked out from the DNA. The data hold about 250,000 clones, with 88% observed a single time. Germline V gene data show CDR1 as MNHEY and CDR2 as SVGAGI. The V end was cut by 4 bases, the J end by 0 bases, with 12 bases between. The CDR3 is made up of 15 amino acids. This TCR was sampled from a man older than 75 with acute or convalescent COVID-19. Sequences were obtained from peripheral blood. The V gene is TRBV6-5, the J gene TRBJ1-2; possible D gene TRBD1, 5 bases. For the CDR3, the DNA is TGTGCCAGCAGTTCGCCCAGGGTGTCTAACTATGGCTACACCTTC. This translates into CASSSPRVSNYGYTF.